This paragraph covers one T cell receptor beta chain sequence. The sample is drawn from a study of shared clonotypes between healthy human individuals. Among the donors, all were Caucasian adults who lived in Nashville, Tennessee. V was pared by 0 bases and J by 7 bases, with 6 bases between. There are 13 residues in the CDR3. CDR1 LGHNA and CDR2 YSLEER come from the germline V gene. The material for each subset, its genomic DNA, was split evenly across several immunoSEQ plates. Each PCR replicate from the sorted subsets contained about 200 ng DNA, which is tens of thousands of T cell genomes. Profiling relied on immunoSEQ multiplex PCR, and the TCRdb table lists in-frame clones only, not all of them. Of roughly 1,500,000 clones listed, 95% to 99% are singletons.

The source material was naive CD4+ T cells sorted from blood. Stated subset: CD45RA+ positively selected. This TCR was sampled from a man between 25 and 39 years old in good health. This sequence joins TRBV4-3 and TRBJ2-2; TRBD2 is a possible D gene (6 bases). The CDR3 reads CASSQEDYGELFF. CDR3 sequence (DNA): TGCGCCAGCAGCCAAGAGGACTACGGGGAGCTGTTTTTT.